The 18 T cell receptor beta chains listed next were all sequenced from one sample in a study of T-cell memory formation after mild COVID-19. Via MiXCR, TCRdb re-called the 5' RACE reads, giving one row per CDR3 protein. The sample shows 300,000 to 350,000 distinct CDR3 sequences, approximately 15% of them seen only once. Sequencing was performed on PBMCs or a T cell subset sorted from them (not recorded which). Every receptor here comes from a man aged 18 to 29 who had mild COVID-19 (a few samples of this study predate the infection). Cell type and time point are not known.

The rearrangement joins TRBV3-1 to TRBJ2-1; a possible D gene is TRBD1 (6 bases). V was clipped by 4 bases and J by 4 bases, with 11 bases between them. This CDR3 is 14 amino acids long. Germline V gene data show CDR1 as LGHDT and CDR2 as YNNKEL (reference sequence). CDR3 coding DNA: TGTGCCAGCAGCCTAAACAGGGTATACAATGAGCAGTTCTTC. This translates into CASSLNRVYNEQFF.

This clonotype was counted many times. The V gene is TRBV2, the J gene TRBJ2-7, with 8 bases that match TRBD1. This CDR3 has 14 residues. The trim removed 2 bases at V and 3 bases at J, leaving 3 bases unmatched. Germline V gives CDR1 SNHLY, CDR2 FYNNEI. This CDR3 reads CASSEQGADYEQYF. The CDR3 DNA follows: TGTGCCAGCAGTGAACAGGGGGCGGACTACGAGCAGTACTTC. Complete variable domain (other parts from reference TRBV2 and TRBJ2-7): EPEVTQTPSHQVTQMGQEVILRCVPISNHLYFYWYRQILGQKVEFLVSFYNNEISEKSEIFDDQFSVERPDGSNFTLKIRSTKLEDSAMYFCASSEQGADYEQYFGPGTRLTVT.

V is TRBV6-2 or TRBV6-3 and J is TRBJ1-4; D gene unclear. Trimming pared 0 bases from V and 7 bases from J, leaving 21 bases between. This CDR3 contains 18 residues. Germline CDR1 and CDR2: MNHEY and SVGEGT. The CDR3 loop is CASSYSSTTAGLREKLFF. The DNA for the CDR3 is TGTGCCAGCAGTTACTCGAGTACGACCGCCGGACTACGTGAAAAACTGTTTTTT.

The gene calls are TRBV4-2 and TRBJ2-3; TRBD1 is a possible D gene (5 bases). V was shortened by 1 base and J by 3 bases, with 11 bases between the two germline ends. Per the germline V gene, CDR1 is LGHNA and CDR2 is YNFKEQ. This CDR3 comprises 15 residues. The CDR3 bases are TGTGCCAGCAGCCAAGGCAGGGTAGGAACAGATACGCAGTATTTT. Translating gives CASSQGRVGTDTQYF.

The V and J genes are TRBV11-2 and TRBJ1-6, with D maybe TRBD1 (6 bases). Germline loops: CDR1 SGHAT, CDR2 FQNNGV. The V gene lost 5 bases and the J gene lost 4 bases, with 9 bases spanning the gap. The CDR3 spans 14 residues. CDR3 residues: CASSPGTYNSPLHF. CDR3 sequence (DNA): TGTGCCAGCAGCCCCGGGACATATAATTCACCCCTCCACTTT.

This clonotype occurred a few times. The chain has TRBV6-5 and TRBJ1-5; maybe TRBD1 (6 bases). With 6 bases removed from V and 7 bases from J, the gap between germline ends came to 19 bases. CDR1 MNHEY and CDR2 SVGAGI come from the germline V gene. This CDR3 region has 15 residues. Written as DNA, the CDR3 is TGTGCCAGCAGCCGAAGAAGGGGGTATGGACAGCCCCAGCATTTT. Amino acid sequence: CASSRRRGYGQPQHF.

The sample holds a few counts of this clonotype. The chain has TRBV13 and TRBJ2-7; D is perhaps TRBD1 (6 bases). Trimming took 6 bases from V and 0 from J, leaving 9 bases between them. The germline CDR1 and CDR2 sequences are PRHDT and FYEKMQ (reference sequence). This CDR3 is 13 amino acids long. In DNA, the CDR3 is TGTGCCAGCAGTTCGGACAGCTCCTACGAGCAGTACGTC. The encoded protein is CASSSDSSYEQYV.

This clonotype was detected a few times. This sequence joins TRBV3-1 and TRBJ1-1; possible D gene TRBD1, 5 bases. Trimming cost V 3 bases and J 0 bases, with 8 bases left between them. This CDR3 has 14 residues. CDR1 and CDR2 from the germline V gene are LGHDT and YNNKEL (reference sequence). The CDR3 DNA is TGTGCCAGCAGCCAGAGGGGTATGAACACTGAAGCTTTCTTT. Its protein is CASSQRGMNTEAFF.

The V and J genes are TRBV5-1 and TRBJ1-2; the D is unclear. V gave up 0 bases and J gave up 4 bases, with 4 bases separating them. The CDR3 runs to 12 residues. From germline, CDR1 is SGHRS and CDR2 YFSETQ. CDR3 loop: CASSLVSYGYTF. For the CDR3, the DNA is TGCGCCAGCAGCTTGGTGTCCTATGGCTACACCTTC.

The chain is built from TRBV7-2 and TRBJ2-3; 11 bases match TRBD2. This CDR3 is built from 15 residues. CDR1 is SGHTA and CDR2 is FQGNSA in the germline V gene. J gave up 5 bases and V 3 bases, and 4 bases lay outside the gene matches. CDR3 DNA sequence: TGTGCCAGCAGCTTTAGCGGGGGGGCCGGAGATACGCAGTATTTT. This translates into CASSFSGGAGDTQYF.

The chain uses TRBV9 and TRBJ2-1, with D tentatively TRBD2 (5 bases). Trimming left V 4 bases short and J 6 bases short, with 14 bases between. The CDR3 length is 14 residues. Germline CDR1 is SGDLS and CDR2 is YYNGEE. CDR3 in DNA: TGTGCCAGCAGCTCCCAGGAGGCTATCAATGAGCAGTTCTTC. It yields the protein CASSSQEAINEQFF.

This clonotype was counted between two and nine times. V is TRBV7-2 and J is TRBJ1-1; D is unresolved. CDR3 length: 14 residues. Trimming took off 2 bases at V and 6 bases at J, with 13 bases between the two ends. Germline CDR1 reads SGHTA; CDR2 reads FQGNSA. The CDR3 sequence: CASSLYWSDAEAFF. The DNA for the CDR3 is TGTGCCAGCAGCTTATATTGGTCAGACGCTGAAGCTTTCTTT.

J is TRBJ2-2 and V is TRBV7-2; D may be TRBD2 (6 bases). The germline CDR1 and CDR2 sequences are SGHTA and FQGNSA. Trimming pared 2 bases from V and 7 bases from J, leaving 11 bases between. This CDR3 has 14 amino acids. CDR3: CASSLLLANGELFF. The CDR3 bases are TGTGCCAGCAGCTTATTACTAGCTAACGGGGAGCTGTTTTTT.

The J gene is TRBJ2-1, the V gene TRBV7-9; 8 bases match TRBD2. Germline loops: CDR1 SEHNR, CDR2 FQNEAQ (reference sequence). CDR3 length: 17 amino acids. V shed 1 base, J shed 1 base, and the junction held 6 bases outside the gene matches. The CDR3 DNA is TGTGCCAGCAGCTTAGTGGGTAGCGGGGAATCCTACAATGAGCAGTTCTTC. Translated: CASSLVGSGESYNEQFF.

This clonotype was recorded a few times. The chain uses TRBV7-9 and TRBJ2-2; D possibly corresponds to TRBD2 (5 bases). The CDR3 extends over 15 amino acids. The germline V and J ends were trimmed by 3 bases and 1 base, with 9 bases remaining between them. Germline V gene lookup returns CDR1 SEHNR and CDR2 FQNEAQ (reference sequence). CDR3: CASSFGRKNTGELFF. CDR3 bases: TGTGCCAGCAGCTTTGGGAGAAAGAACACCGGGGAGCTGTTTTTT.

The chain has TRBV6-5 and TRBJ1-2; 11 bases match TRBD1. The CDR3 runs 15 residues. Unmatched junction bases numbered 2, after V lost 0 bases and J lost 5 bases. Looked up from germline, CDR1 is MNHEY and CDR2 is SVGAGI. This CDR3 reads CASSYSGTGGYGYTF. CDR3 sequence (DNA): TGTGCCAGCAGTTACTCCGGGACAGGGGGATATGGCTACACCTTC.

This clonotype showed up just once. The chain uses TRBV5-8 and TRBJ1-1; the D is unclear. Germline CDR1 and CDR2: SGHTS and YDEGEE. The CDR3 is made up of 13 amino acids. Trimming cost V 1 base and J 3 bases, with 7 bases left between them. The DNA for the CDR3 is TGTGCCAGCAGCTTGTTCCGGGACACTGAAGCTTTCTTT. Translating it yields CASSLFRDTEAFF.

The J gene is TRBJ1-4, the V gene TRBV7-9, with D perhaps matching TRBD1 (5 bases). V shed 0 bases and J shed 6 bases, with 14 bases lying between them. Germline V gene sequence: CDR1 SEHNR, CDR2 FQNEAQ (reference sequence). The CDR3 has 16 amino acids. The CDR3 reads CASSLAGGTFDEKLFF. CDR3 nucleotide sequence: TGTGCCAGCAGCTTAGCAGGAGGGACGTTCGATGAAAAACTGTTTTTT.